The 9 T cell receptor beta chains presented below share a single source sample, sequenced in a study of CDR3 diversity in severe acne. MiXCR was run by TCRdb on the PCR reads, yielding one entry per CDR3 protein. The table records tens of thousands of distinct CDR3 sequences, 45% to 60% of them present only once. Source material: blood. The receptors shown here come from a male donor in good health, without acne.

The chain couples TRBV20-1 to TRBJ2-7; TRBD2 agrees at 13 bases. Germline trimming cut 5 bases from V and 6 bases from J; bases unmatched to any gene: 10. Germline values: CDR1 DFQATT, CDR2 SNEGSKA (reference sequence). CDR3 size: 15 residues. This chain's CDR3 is CSAVRGLAGVGEQYF. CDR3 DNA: TGCAGTGCTGTCCGAGGACTAGCGGGAGTAGGCGAGCAGTACTTC.

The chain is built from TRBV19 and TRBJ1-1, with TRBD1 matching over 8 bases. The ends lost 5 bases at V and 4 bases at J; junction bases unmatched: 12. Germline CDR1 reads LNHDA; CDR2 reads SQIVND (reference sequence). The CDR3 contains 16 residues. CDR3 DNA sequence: TGTGCCAGTAGTGCGGGAACAGGGGGACCCAGCACTGAAGCTTTCTTT. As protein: CASSAGTGGPSTEAFF.

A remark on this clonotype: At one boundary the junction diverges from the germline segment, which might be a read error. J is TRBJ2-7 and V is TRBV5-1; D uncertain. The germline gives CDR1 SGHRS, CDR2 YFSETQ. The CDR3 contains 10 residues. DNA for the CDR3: TGCGCCAGCAGCCAAAACGAGCAATACTTC. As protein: CASSQNEQYF.

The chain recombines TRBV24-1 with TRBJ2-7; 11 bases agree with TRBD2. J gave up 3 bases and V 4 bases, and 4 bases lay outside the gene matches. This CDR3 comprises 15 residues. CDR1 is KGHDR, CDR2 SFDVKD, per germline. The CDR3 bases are TGTGCCACCAGTGAGGCGGGACTAGCGGACTACGAGCAGTACTTC. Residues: CATSEAGLADYEQYF.

DNA of the CDR3: TGTGCCAGCAGTGTTCAGGCGCGCTCTGGAAACACCATATATTTT. Its protein is CASSVQARSGNTIYF. The V and J genes are TRBV2 and TRBJ1-3; D ambiguous. Per germline, CDR1 SNHLY and CDR2 FYNNEI. The CDR3 covers 15 residues. Trimming left V 4 bases short and J 0 bases short, with 10 bases between.

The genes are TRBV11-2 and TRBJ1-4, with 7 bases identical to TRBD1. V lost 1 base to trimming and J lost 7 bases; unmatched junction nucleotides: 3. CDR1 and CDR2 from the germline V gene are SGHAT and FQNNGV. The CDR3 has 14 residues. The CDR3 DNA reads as TGTGCCAGCAGCTTAGTTCCAGGGGGTGAAAAACTGTTTTTT. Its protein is CASSLVPGGEKLFF.

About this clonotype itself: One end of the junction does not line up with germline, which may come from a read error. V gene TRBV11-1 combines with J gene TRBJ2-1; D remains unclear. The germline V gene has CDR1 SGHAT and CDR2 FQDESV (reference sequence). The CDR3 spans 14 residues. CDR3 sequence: CASSLIGGLNEQSF. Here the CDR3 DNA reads TGTGCCAGCAGCTTGATCGGCGGTCTCAATGAGCAGTCCTTC.

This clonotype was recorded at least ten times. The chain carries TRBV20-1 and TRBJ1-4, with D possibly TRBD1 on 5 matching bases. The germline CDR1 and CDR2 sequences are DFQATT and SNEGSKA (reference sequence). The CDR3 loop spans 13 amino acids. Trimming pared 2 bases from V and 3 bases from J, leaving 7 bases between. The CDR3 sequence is CSARRGSNEKLFF. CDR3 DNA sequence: TGCAGTGCTAGAAGGGGATCTAATGAAAAACTGTTTTTT.

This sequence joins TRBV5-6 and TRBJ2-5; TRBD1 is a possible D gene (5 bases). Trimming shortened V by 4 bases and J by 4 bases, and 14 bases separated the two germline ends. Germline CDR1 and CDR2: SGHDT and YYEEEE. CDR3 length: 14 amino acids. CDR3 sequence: CASSPRGRGETQYF. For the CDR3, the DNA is TGTGCCAGCAGCCCTAGAGGTAGGGGAGAGACCCAGTACTTC.